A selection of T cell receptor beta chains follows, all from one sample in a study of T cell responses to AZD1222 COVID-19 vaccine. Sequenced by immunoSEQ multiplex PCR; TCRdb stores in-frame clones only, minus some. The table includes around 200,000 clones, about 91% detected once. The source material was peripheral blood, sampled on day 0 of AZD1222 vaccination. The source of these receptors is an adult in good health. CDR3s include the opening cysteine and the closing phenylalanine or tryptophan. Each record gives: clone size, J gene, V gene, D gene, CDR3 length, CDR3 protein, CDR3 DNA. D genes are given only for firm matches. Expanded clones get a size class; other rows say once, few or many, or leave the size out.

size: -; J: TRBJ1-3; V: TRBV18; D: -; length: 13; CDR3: CASSTTSGNTIYF; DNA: TGTGCCAGCTCAACTACCTCTGGAAACACCATATATTTT
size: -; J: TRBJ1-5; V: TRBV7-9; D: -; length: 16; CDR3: CASSLQGTHSNQPQHF; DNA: TGTGCCAGCAGCCTCCAGGGAACCCATAGCAATCAGCCCCAGCATTTT
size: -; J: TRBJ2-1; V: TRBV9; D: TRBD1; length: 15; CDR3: CASSLGTVRYNEQFF; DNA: TGTGCCAGCAGCCTGGGGACAGTTCGCTACAATGAGCAGTTCTTC
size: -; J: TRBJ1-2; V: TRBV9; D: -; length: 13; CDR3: CASSPLSPNGYTF; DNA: TGTGCCAGCAGCCCCCTGTCCCCTAATGGCTACACCTTC
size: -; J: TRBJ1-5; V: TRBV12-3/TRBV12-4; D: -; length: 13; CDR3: CASRVGSNQPQHF; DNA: TGTGCCAGCAGGGTAGGTAGCAATCAGCCCCAGCATTTT
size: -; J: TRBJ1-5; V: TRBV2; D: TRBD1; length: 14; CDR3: CASSRDRDNQPQHF; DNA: TGTGCCAGCAGCCGAGACAGGGATAATCAGCCCCAGCATTTT
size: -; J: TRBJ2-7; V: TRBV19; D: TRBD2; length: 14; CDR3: CASSVTSVPGEQYF; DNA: TGTGCCAGTAGTGTAACTAGCGTCCCGGGGGAGCAGTACTTC
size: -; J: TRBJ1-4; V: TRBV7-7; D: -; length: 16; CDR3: CASCLTSRRANEKLFF; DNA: TGTGCTAGCTGCCTCACGAGTAGGAGGGCTAATGAAAAACTGTTTTTT
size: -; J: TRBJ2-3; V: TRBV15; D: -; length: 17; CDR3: CATSLLPWGRSTDTQYF; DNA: TGTGCCACCAGCCTTCTACCGTGGGGGCGAAGCACAGATACGCAGTATTTT
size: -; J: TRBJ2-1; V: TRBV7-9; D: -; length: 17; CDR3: CASSLGFGRDGDNEQFF; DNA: TGTGCCAGCAGCTTAGGATTTGGCAGGGATGGGGACAATGAGCAGTTCTTC
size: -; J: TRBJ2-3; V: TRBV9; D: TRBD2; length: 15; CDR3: CASSVVAGLTDTQYF; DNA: TGTGCCAGCAGCGTAGTAGCGGGACTCACAGATACGCAGTATTTT
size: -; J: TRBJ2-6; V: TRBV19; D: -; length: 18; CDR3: CASSTRDIGGTGANVLTF; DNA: TGTGCCAGTAGTACCCGGGACATCGGCGGGACGGGGGCCAACGTCCTGACTTTC
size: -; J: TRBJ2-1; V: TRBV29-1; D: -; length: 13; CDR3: CSVDPGARGEQFF; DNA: TGCAGCGTTGACCCGGGGGCTCGTGGTGAGCAGTTCTTC
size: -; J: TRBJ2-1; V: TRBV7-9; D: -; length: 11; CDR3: CASSTNNEQFF; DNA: TGTGCCAGCAGCACCAACAATGAGCAGTTCTTC
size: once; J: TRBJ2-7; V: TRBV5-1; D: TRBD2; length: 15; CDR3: CASSPSGGSSYEQYF; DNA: TGCGCCAGCAGCCCTAGCGGGGGGAGCTCCTACGAGCAGTACTTC
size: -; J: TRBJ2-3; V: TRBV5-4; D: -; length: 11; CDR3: CASSLSDTQYF; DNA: TGTGCCAGCAGCTTGTCAGATACGCAGTATTTT
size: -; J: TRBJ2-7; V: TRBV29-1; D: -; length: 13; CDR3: CSVGQGLGYEQYF; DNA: TGCAGCGTTGGGCAGGGGTTGGGTTACGAGCAGTACTTC
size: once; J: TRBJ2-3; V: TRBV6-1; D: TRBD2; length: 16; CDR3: CASSEILAGMGDTQYF; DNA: TGTGCCAGCAGTGAAATACTAGCGGGGATGGGAGATACGCAGTATTTT
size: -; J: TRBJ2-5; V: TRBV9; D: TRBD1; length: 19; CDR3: CASSPRFPSGTGDRETQYF; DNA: TGTGCCAGCAGCCCGAGGTTCCCCTCCGGGACAGGGGACAGGGAGACCCAGTACTTC
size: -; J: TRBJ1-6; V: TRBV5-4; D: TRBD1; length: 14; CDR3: CASSHRDRDSPLHF; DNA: TGTGCCAGCAGCCACCGGGACAGGGATTCACCCCTCCACTTT
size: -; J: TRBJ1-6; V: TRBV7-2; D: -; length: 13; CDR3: CASSWDGLPPLHF; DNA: TGTGCCAGCAGCTGGGACGGGCTCCCACCCCTCCACTTT
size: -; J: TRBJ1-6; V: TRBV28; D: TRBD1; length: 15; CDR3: CASSRTDRVYSPLHF; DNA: TGTGCCAGCAGTCGCACCGACAGGGTCTACTCACCCCTCCACTTT
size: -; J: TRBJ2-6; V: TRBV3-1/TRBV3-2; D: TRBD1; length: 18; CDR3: CASSQNRTGEGGANVLTF; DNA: TGTGCCAGCAGCCAGAATAGGACAGGGGAGGGAGGGGCCAACGTCCTGACTTTC
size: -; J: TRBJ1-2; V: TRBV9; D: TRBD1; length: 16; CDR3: CASSNPTGRGVYGYTF; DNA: TGTGCCAGCAGCAACCCGACAGGGAGGGGTGTCTATGGCTACACCTTC
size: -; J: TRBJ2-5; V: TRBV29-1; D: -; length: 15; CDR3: CSVEEGSGHQETQYF; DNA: TGCAGCGTTGAAGAGGGGTCGGGACACCAAGAGACCCAGTACTTC
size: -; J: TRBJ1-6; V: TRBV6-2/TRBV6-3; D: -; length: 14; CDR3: CASSYSGGGSPLHF; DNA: TGTGCCAGCAGTTACTCGGGGGGGGGTTCGCCCCTCCACTTT
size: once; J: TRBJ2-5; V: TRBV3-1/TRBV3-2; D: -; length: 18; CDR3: CASSQAARTDRYQETQYF; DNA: TGTGCCAGCAGCCAAGCCGCCCGGACAGACCGATACCAAGAGACCCAGTACTTC
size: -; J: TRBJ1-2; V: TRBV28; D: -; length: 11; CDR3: CASSFGYGYTF; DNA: TGTGCCAGCAGTTTTGGCTATGGCTACACCTTC
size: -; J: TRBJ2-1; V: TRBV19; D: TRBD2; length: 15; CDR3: CASSHGGLANNEQFF; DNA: TGTGCCAGTAGCCATGGGGGACTAGCGAACAATGAGCAGTTCTTC
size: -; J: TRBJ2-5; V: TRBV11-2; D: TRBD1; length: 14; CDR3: CASSLGTGGETQYF; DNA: TGTGCCAGCAGCTTGGGGACAGGGGGCGAGACCCAGTACTTC
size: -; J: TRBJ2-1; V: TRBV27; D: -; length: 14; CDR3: CASSLSGRGDEQFF; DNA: TGTGCCAGCAGTTTAAGTGGGAGGGGGGATGAGCAGTTCTTC
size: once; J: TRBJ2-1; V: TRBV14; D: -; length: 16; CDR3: CASSPRTGDSYNEQFF; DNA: TGTGCCAGCAGCCCCCGGACGGGAGACTCCTACAATGAGCAGTTCTTC
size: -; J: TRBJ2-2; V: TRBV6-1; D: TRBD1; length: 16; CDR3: CASSERRTGNTGELFF; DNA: TGTGCCAGCAGTGAAAGGAGGACAGGGAACACCGGGGAGCTGTTTTTT
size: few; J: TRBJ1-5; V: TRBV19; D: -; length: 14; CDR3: CASTTDSSYQPQHF; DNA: TGTGCCAGTACTACTGACAGTTCTTATCAGCCCCAGCATTTT
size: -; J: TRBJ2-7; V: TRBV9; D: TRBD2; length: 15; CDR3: CASSPSGSQFYEQYF; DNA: TGTGCCAGCAGCCCGAGCGGGAGCCAATTCTACGAGCAGTACTTC